This paragraph reports one TCR beta chain. Its antigen is unknown. No much larger clone exists at a distance of one base, and base qualities are not known. Reading the germline V gene gives CDR1 ENHRY and CDR2 SYGVKD. The CDR3, from cysteine to phenylalanine, totals 15 residues. Here the CDR3 DNA is all that survives: 45 bases in frame from base 1. V is trimmed back by 4 bases and J by 1 base, and the junction contains 2 bases that no gene match accounts for. Whole blood was collected in K2EDTA tubes by collaborating institutions according to the institutions' own protocols. For TCRbeta analysis, collaborators shipped samples as frozen whole blood, isolated PBMCs, or DNA extracted from either of those sample types. This record comes from a study of blood T cell repertoires in COVID-19 (dated by TCRdb to 2019 to 2021). About the full investigation: The collaborator samples originated in the United States, Italy and Spain and spanned the acute and convalescent phases of COVID-19. Subjects who had been exposed to COVID-19, were actively infected with it, or had recovered from it provided the deeply sampled blood TCRbeta repertoires that made up the dataset. Nearly every sample came with metadata listing a de-identified subject ID, COVID-19 status, age in years and sex. Where available, HLA class I and class II types were obtained from metadata supplied by the sample provider rather than from assay-based typing. The repertoires were released in a freely available public database intended as a resource for research on the immune response to SARS-CoV-2. Samples were obtained from the ongoing ImmuneRACE study (first 160 participants) and from about 1,300 subjects provided by 6 global collaborators. The material from the prospective study consisted of cDNA or gDNA derived from T cells, B-cell-depleted T cells, or PBMCs.

The immunoSEQ Assay, a bias-controlled multiplex PCR, was used to amplify TCRbeta CDR3 regions from genomic DNA. Turning to the authors' computational methods: Nucleated cell counts per sample were estimated from amplification of reference gene primers within the assay. To quantify the absolute abundance of each unique TCRbeta CDR3 rearrangement, sequence reads were collapsed and filtered. For each sample, productive Simpson clonality was calculated by taking the square root of Simpson's diversity index across productive rearrangements. TCRdb took this table from immuneACCESS and kept in-frame rearrangements with V and J called. Such tables lack part of the clones; where checked against another copy, unresolved V genes explain under half of the gap, and the rest is unexplained. For V, J and clone size, that table is used; D and trimming come from the DNA. The sample table shows about 70,000 clones, and roughly 86% are seen once. The ten largest account for 12% of the sample.

Study-wide findings and limitations: The quantity of clinical and demographic metadata differed by source and by participant and was supplied without curation.

This receptor was identified in a human donor in a cohort sampled during active COVID-19. Material: peripheral blood. The chain uses TRBV10-3 and TRBJ2-3; 10 bases in the middle match TRBD2. The CDR3: CAISGLAGGTDTQYF. The DNA sequence reads TGTGCCATCAGTGGGCTAGCGGGGGGCACAGATACGCAGTATTTT.